This entry features one T cell receptor (beta chain) sequence. The sample is drawn from a study of shared clonotypes between healthy human individuals. V lost 2 bases and J lost 1, with 14 bases in between. The CDR3 is 16 amino acids. Germline CDR1 reads MNHNS; CDR2 reads SASEGT. Only in-frame clones appear in the TCRdb table, and some are missing; sequencing was by immunoSEQ multiplex PCR. The table has 2 million to 2.5 million clones, more than 90% seen once. The chain employs TRBV6-1 and TRBJ2-5, with a weak D call TRBD2 (6 bases). The receptor's source is a man between 18 and 29 years old in good health. Sequencing was done on a sample of naive CD4+ T cells sorted from blood. Subset indicated: CD45RA+ positively selected. CDR3 protein: CASSESVLAVQETQYF. DNA for the CDR3: TGTGCCAGCAGTGAATCAGTACTAGCAGTCCAAGAGACCCAGTACTTC.